Listed below are T cell receptor beta chains from one sample, sequenced in a study of blood T cells in healthy people across ages. TCRdb re-analysed the 5' RACE reads in MiXCR, keeping a single row per CDR3 protein. This table has fewer than 750,000 distinct CDR3 sequences, around 48% appearing once. The sample consisted of blood. The receptors shown here come from a man of 80 years or more in good health. Each CDR3 is given with its conserved first and last residue. D genes are given only for firm matches. Part of the rows lack a size; the others show once, few, many or a class for expanded clones.

clone size	D gene	CDR3 length	J gene	V gene	CDR3 protein	CDR3 DNA
once	NA	18	TRBJ1-4	TRBV6-1	CASIRSPAHQGGSEKLFF	TGTGCCAGCATTCGGAGCCCAGCCCACCAGGGTGGGAGTGAAAAACTGTTTTTT
many	NA	10	TRBJ2-5	TRBV20-1	CSARRETQYF	TGCAGTGCTAGAAGAGAGACCCAGTACTTC
NA	TRBD2	17	TRBJ2-7	TRBV5-6	CASSLNRRAGGLYEQYF	TGTGCCAGCAGCTTGAATAGGAGGGCGGGAGGATTATACGAGCAGTACTTC
NA	TRBD1	15	TRBJ2-3	TRBV6-4	CASGEVGTGSDTQYF	TGTGCCAGCGGAGAGGTCGGGACAGGGTCAGATACGCAGTATTTT
many	NA	11	TRBJ2-5	TRBV7-2	CASSWQETQYF	TGTGCCAGCAGCTGGCAAGAGACCCAGTACTTC
NA	NA	14	TRBJ2-1	TRBV7-2	CASSLDPTYNEQFF	TGTGCCAGCAGCTTAGATCCCACCTACAATGAGCAGTTCTTC
NA	NA	16	TRBJ2-4	TRBV5-1	CASSSSFELAKNIQYF	TGCGCCAGCAGCTCAAGCTTTGAACTAGCCAAAAACATTCAGTACTTC
NA	NA	13	TRBJ1-5	TRBV12-5	CASGPGGNQPQHF	TGTGCTAGTGGCCCAGGGGGCAATCAGCCCCAGCATTTT
many	TRBD2	17	TRBJ2-3	TRBV6-6	CASSYAPGGSIVHTQYF	TGTGCCAGCAGTTACGCGCCGGGGGGGTCTATTGTGCATACGCAGTATTTT
once	NA	13	TRBJ1-1	TRBV12-3/TRBV12-4	CASSPGRTGEAFF	TGTGCCAGCAGTCCCGGGAGAACGGGTGAAGCTTTCTTT
few	NA	15	TRBJ2-7	TRBV5-1	CASSSGTYTSYEQYF	TGCGCCAGCAGCTCGGGGACGTATACCTCCTACGAGCAGTACTTC
few	TRBD1	14	TRBJ1-4	TRBV6-6	CASSLDRGSEKLFF	TGTGCCAGCAGTCTTGACAGGGGGAGTGAAAAACTGTTTTTT
NA	NA	17	TRBJ2-3	TRBV6-1	CASSPDWGTSITDTQYF	TGTGCCAGCAGTCCCGATTGGGGGACATCGATCACAGATACGCAGTATTTT
NA	NA	14	TRBJ2-7	TRBV20-1	CSARNNRPPYEQYF	TGCAGTGCCAGAAACAACAGGCCACCCTACGAGCAGTACTTC
NA	NA	15	TRBJ2-5	TRBV25-1	CASSEYVEYGETQYF	TGTGCCAGCAGTGAATATGTGGAGTATGGGGAGACCCAGTACTTC
NA	NA	18	TRBJ2-3	TRBV6-1	CASSPGAGTSLRSDTQYF	TGTGCCAGCAGTCCCGGGGCAGGTACTTCCCTACGCTCAGATACGCAGTATTTT
NA	NA	13	TRBJ2-7	TRBV6-2/TRBV6-3	CASRSDSPYEQYF	TGTGCCAGCAGATCGGACAGTCCCTACGAGCAGTACTTC
NA	NA	15	TRBJ1-6	TRBV7-2	CACSLVPRGDSPLHF	TGTGCCTGCAGCTTAGTTCCCAGGGGTGATTCACCCCTCCACTTT
NA	NA	14	TRBJ2-1	TRBV9	CASSVGFFGETQFF	TGTGCCAGCAGCGTAGGTTTCTTCGGAGAGACCCAGTTCTTC
NA	NA	14	TRBJ2-7	TRBV18	CASSPTDSPYEQYF	TGTGCCAGCTCACCGACAGACAGTCCCTACGAGCAGTACTTC
NA	NA	15	TRBJ1-1	TRBV2	CASSEVRQSNTEAFF	TGTGCCAGCAGTGAAGTTAGGCAGTCGAACACTGAAGCTTTCTTT
few	NA	16	TRBJ2-1	TRBV20-1	CSARSAGTPGGNEQFF	TGCAGTGCTAGAAGCGCCGGGACTCCAGGCGGGAATGAGCAGTTCTTC
NA	NA	17	TRBJ1-5	TRBV6-5	CGSSLRGQRYGNQPQHF	TGTGGCAGCAGTCTACGCGGACAGAGATATGGCAATCAGCCCCAGCATTTT
NA	TRBD1	15	TRBJ1-6	TRBV7-2	CASSLQGDHNSPLHF	TGTGCCAGCAGCTTACAGGGGGACCATAATTCACCCCTCCACTTT
few	NA	14	TRBJ2-5	TRBV7-2	CASSQGGVQETQYF	TGTGCCAGCAGTCAGGGTGGGGTCCAAGAGACCCAGTACTTC
NA	NA	14	TRBJ2-7	TRBV6-5	CASSVQDAAYEQYF	TGTGCCAGCAGCGTACAGGACGCCGCCTACGAGCAGTACTTC
NA	NA	11	TRBJ1-6	TRBV6-2/TRBV6-3	CASTPGRPLHF	TGTGCCAGCACCCCGGGACGACCCCTCCACTTT
NA	NA	12	TRBJ2-7	TRBV10-3	CAISESRYEQYF	TGTGCCATCAGTGAGTCCCGTTACGAGCAGTACTTC
many	NA	13	TRBJ2-7	TRBV7-9	CASSLVVSYEQYF	TGTGCCAGCAGCTTAGTTGTATCTTACGAGCAGTACTTC
NA	TRBD2	14	TRBJ2-7	TRBV25-1	CASSDSGEIYEQYF	TGTGCCAGCAGTGACAGCGGGGAGATCTACGAGCAGTACTTC
NA	NA	14	TRBJ2-3	TRBV20-1	CSAHPGLGTDTQYF	TGCAGTGCTCATCCGGGGCTCGGAACAGATACGCAGTATTTT
many	TRBD2	16	TRBJ2-5	TRBV7-9	CASSPWTSGNQETQYF	TGTGCCAGCAGCCCTTGGACTAGCGGGAACCAAGAGACCCAGTACTTC
NA	NA	17	TRBJ2-7	TRBV7-9	CASSSPLGLPFPYEQYF	TGTGCCAGCAGCTCCCCGCTGGGGTTACCCTTTCCCTACGAGCAGTACTTC
NA	NA	13	TRBJ2-3	TRBV2	CASTTGVLSTQYF	TGTGCCAGCACCACGGGGGTTTTGAGTACGCAGTATTTT
NA	NA	15	TRBJ2-3	TRBV21-1	CASTATSASTDTQYF	TGTGCCAGCACCGCGACTAGCGCTAGCACAGATACGCAGTATTTT
NA	TRBD2	16	TRBJ2-7	TRBV5-1	CASSPGPSGLAGEQYF	TGCGCCAGCAGCCCCGGCCCCTCGGGACTAGCGGGGGAGCAGTACTTC
few	TRBD2	13	TRBJ2-1	TRBV3-1	CASSQEARESPFF	TGTGCCAGCAGCCAAGAGGCGCGGGAGTCTCCGTTCTTC
few	NA	14	TRBJ2-7	TRBV5-1	CASSLEVSPAEQYF	TGCGCCAGCAGCTTGGAGGTCTCACCCGCCGAGCAGTACTTC
once	TRBD1	16	TRBJ2-7	TRBV5-1	CASGRTGTGEPYEQYF	TGCGCCAGCGGACGAACCGGGACAGGCGAGCCCTACGAGCAGTACTTC
NA	TRBD2	15	TRBJ2-1	TRBV20-1	CSAFETSGYYNEQFF	TGCAGTGCTTTCGAGACTAGCGGGTACTACAATGAGCAGTTCTTC
NA	TRBD1	15	TRBJ2-7	TRBV7-2	CASSLDRTGGREQYF	TGTGCCAGCAGCTTAGACAGGACAGGGGGCCGAGAGCAGTACTTC
few	NA	13	TRBJ2-7	TRBV9	CASSEWGSGTQYF	TGTGCCAGCAGCGAATGGGGGTCGGGTACCCAGTACTTC
few	NA	11	TRBJ2-5	TRBV20-1	CSAQDQETQYF	TGCAGTGCCCAGGACCAAGAGACCCAGTACTTC
few	NA	15	TRBJ2-1	TRBV7-2	CASGYDTLSYNEQFF	TGTGCCAGCGGATACGACACCCTCTCCTACAATGAGCAGTTCTTC
NA	TRBD2	20	TRBJ2-3	TRBV7-2	CASSPARTSGRTARTNTQYF	TGTGCCAGCAGCCCTGCCCGGACTAGCGGGAGGACCGCCCGTACAAATACGCAGTATTTT
NA	NA	12	TRBJ2-1	TRBV20-1	CSARAVQETQFF	TGCAGTGCTAGAGCAGTTCAAGAGACCCAGTTCTTC
few	NA	17	TRBJ2-1	TRBV2	CASSEYDGSHPSDEQFF	TGTGCCAGCAGTGAATATGACGGATCACACCCTAGCGATGAGCAGTTCTTC
NA	TRBD1	14	TRBJ2-1	TRBV7-2	CASSPRTGSDEQFF	TGTGCCAGCAGTCCTAGGACAGGTTCGGATGAGCAGTTCTTC
NA	TRBD1	15	TRBJ2-7	TRBV6-2/TRBV6-3	CASRSAGTGSYEQYF	TGTGCCAGCAGATCCGCCGGGACAGGCTCTTACGAGCAGTACTTC
NA	TRBD1	14	TRBJ2-1	TRBV10-3	CAIRTGTGGDEQFF	TGTGCCATCAGGACCGGGACAGGGGGGGATGAGCAGTTCTTC
NA	NA	13	TRBJ1-4	TRBV7-2	CASTSDVRGKLFF	TGTGCCAGCACCTCGGACGTCAGGGGAAAACTGTTTTTT
few	NA	13	TRBJ1-1	TRBV5-1	CASSFGGDTEAFF	TGTGCCAGCAGCTTTGGCGGGGACACTGAAGCTTTCTTT
few	NA	14	TRBJ2-2	TRBV4-3	CASSQDLLTGELFF	TGCGCCAGCAGCCAGGACTTGTTAACCGGGGAGCTGTTTTTT
NA	TRBD2	15	TRBJ2-2	TRBV6-4	CASPGTSGHTGELFF	TGTGCCAGCCCGGGGACTAGCGGGCACACCGGGGAGCTGTTTTTT
few	TRBD1	14	TRBJ2-7	TRBV2	CASSEQGVPYEQYF	TGTGCCAGCAGTGAACAGGGGGTCCCCTACGAGCAGTACTTC
many	TRBD2	14	TRBJ2-5	TRBV6-5	CASSYPGGGGTQYF	TGTGCCAGCAGTTACCCGGGAGGGGGAGGGACCCAGTACTTC
NA	NA	15	TRBJ2-1	TRBV7-7	CASSLGPLAYDEQFF	TGTGCTAGCAGCCTCGGACCATTGGCCTACGATGAGCAGTTCTTC
few	NA	14	TRBJ1-2	TRBV10-3	CAISGGGDYYGYTF	TGTGCCATCAGTGGGGGGGGAGACTACTATGGCTACACCTTC
few	NA	15	TRBJ2-4	TRBV20-1	CSARRRDRDKNIQYF	TGCAGTGCTAGACGGCGGGACCGAGACAAAAACATTCAGTACTTC